These 14 T cell receptor beta chains share one sample of origin, sequenced in a study of shared clonotypes between healthy human individuals. Only in-frame clones appear in the TCRdb table, and some are missing; sequencing was by immunoSEQ multiplex PCR. The sample lists more than 900,000 clones, roughly 74% occurring once. The sequenced sample consisted of memory CD4+ T cells from PBMCs. Subset specified: CD45RA-negative fraction. These receptors all come from a young man in good health. Some clones in this sample may be carry-over from other donors' samples.

The chain combines TRBV7-8 with TRBJ2-1; D perhaps matches TRBD2 (5 bases). CDR1 is SGHVS, CDR2 FQNEAQ, per germline. V shed 1 base and J shed 4 bases, with 8 bases lying between them. CDR3 length: 14 residues. The CDR3: CASSLGSAYNEQFF. CDR3 nucleotide sequence: TGTGCCAGCAGCTTAGGTAGCGCGTACAATGAGCAGTTCTTC.

The chain joins TRBV9 to TRBJ2-5; perhaps D is TRBD1 or TRBD2 (6 bases each). V was trimmed by 3 bases and J by 1 base, leaving 10 bases between them. CDR1 SGDLS and CDR2 YYNGEE come from the germline V gene. This CDR3 contains 14 residues. The CDR3 region is CASSAGGSQETQYF. The CDR3 nucleotides are TGTGCCAGCAGCGCCGGGGGCAGCCAAGAGACCCAGTACTTC.

The chain has TRBV11-2 and TRBJ2-7; D remains ambiguous. Looked up from germline, CDR1 is SGHAT and CDR2 is FQNNGV. The CDR3 has 14 residues. V was clipped by 0 bases and J by 7 bases, with 13 bases between them. The chain's CDR3 is CASSLDLQNFEQYF. The CDR3 DNA reads TGTGCCAGCAGCTTAGATCTACAAAATTTTGAGCAGTACTTC.

The V call is TRBV30, the J call TRBJ1-1; tentative D call: TRBD1 (5 bases). V lost 0 bases to trimming and J lost 1 base, with 12 bases between them. The CDR3 contains 15 residues. Germline CDR1 and CDR2: GTSNPN and SVGIG (reference sequence). DNA of the CDR3: TGTGCCTGGAGTGTACAGGAATGGGCGAACACTGAAGCTTTCTTT. Translating gives CAWSVQEWANTEAFF.

The gene calls are TRBV6-1 and TRBJ2-1, with TRBD2 matching 8 bases. V trimming: 2 bases; J trimming: 8 bases; junction bases outside the gene matches: 11. CDR3 length: 16 amino acids. The germline gives CDR1 MNHNS, CDR2 SASEGT. Here the CDR3 DNA reads TGTGCCAGCAGTGAACGGGCGGGAGGCGATACCTATGAGCAGTTCTTC. Translated: CASSERAGGDTYEQFF.

In its sample, this clone was seen a few times. The chain is built from TRBV30 and TRBJ2-6; D not resolved. The CDR3 sequence is 15 residues long. Trimming pared 3 bases from V and 2 bases from J, leaving 11 bases between. Per germline, CDR1 GTSNPN and CDR2 SVGIG (reference sequence). The CDR3, as DNA: TGTGCCTGGAGGGGATGGACGACTGGGGCCAACGTCCTGACTTTC. Encoded protein: CAWRGWTTGANVLTF. The full variable domain, with the rest looked up from reference TRBV30 and TRBJ2-6, is SQTIHQWPATLVQPVGSPLSLECTVEGTSNPNLYWYRQAAGRGLQLLFYSVGIGQISSEVPQNLSASRPQDRQFILSSKKLLLSDSGFYLCAWRGWTTGANVLTFGAGSRLTVL.

As concerns this clone: Other DNA sequences within the sample encode an identical CDR3. The gene calls are TRBV7-3 and TRBJ2-1; 7 bases line up with TRBD1. The CDR3 runs 13 residues. The germline V gene encodes CDR1 SGHTA and CDR2 FQGTGA. The ends lost 5 bases at V and 6 bases at J; junction bases unmatched: 4. CDR3 residues: CASSLDRANEQFF. As DNA, the CDR3 is TGTGCCAGCAGCCTAGACAGGGCCAATGAGCAGTTCTTC.

The V and J genes are TRBV9 and TRBJ2-1; D not resolved. The CDR3 sequence is 17 residues long. CDR1 and CDR2 from the germline V gene are SGDLS and YYNGEE. V lost 0 bases, J lost 0 bases, and 13 bases lay in between. The CDR3 here is CASSVAYRRSSYNEQFF. CDR3 nucleotide sequence: TGTGCCAGCAGCGTAGCTTATCGACGAAGCTCCTACAATGAGCAGTTCTTC.

The chain carries TRBV7-9 and TRBJ1-1, with 9 bases identical to TRBD1. Trimming took 4 bases from V and 8 from J; bases not matched to a gene: 2. The germline gives CDR1 SEHNR, CDR2 FQNEAQ (reference sequence). The CDR3 is made up of 12 amino acids. CDR3 DNA sequence: TGTGCCAGCAGCTCGGGACAGGGAGAAGCTTTCTTT. It codes for CASSSGQGEAFF. Supplemented by reference TRBV7-9 and TRBJ1-1, the full variable domain reads DTGVSQNPRHKITKRGQNVTFRCDPISEHNRLYWYRQTLGQGPEFLTYFQNEAQLEKSRLLSDRFSAERPKGSFSTLEIQRTEQGDSAMYLCASSSGQGEAFFGQGTRLTVV.

In DNA, the CDR3 is TGTGCCAGCAGTTCCCCGAGGACAGTATATGGCTACACCTTC. Encoded protein: CASSSPRTVYGYTF. The rearrangement uses TRBV28 and TRBJ1-2, with D possibly matching TRBD1 (6 bases). The V end lost 4 bases, the J end lost 5 bases, and 14 bases lay between the germline ends. This CDR3 contains 14 residues. Per germline, CDR1 MDHEN and CDR2 SYDVKM.

The chain joins TRBV28 to TRBJ1-2; D is unclear. Germline lookup yields CDR1 MDHEN and CDR2 SYDVKM. Trimming stripped 8 bases from V and 8 bases from J, with 15 bases between. CDR3 length equals 12 residues. The CDR3 nucleotides are TGTGCCAGCTCGAGCCTTGCCTGGGGCTACACCTTC. This gives the protein CASSSLAWGYTF.

The chain is built from TRBV6-1 and TRBJ2-7; D gene ambiguous. Trimming shortened V by 4 bases and J by 7 bases, and 11 bases separated the two germline ends. From germline, CDR1 is MNHNS and CDR2 SASEGT. This CDR3 has 12 amino acids. The CDR3 DNA reads as TGTGCCAGCAGTGTAGGGCTCCTAGAGCAGTACTTC. Translation: CASSVGLLEQYF.

The chain has TRBV28 and TRBJ2-7, with D tentatively TRBD2 (5 bases). The CDR3 has 15 residues. Trimming left V 4 bases short and J 7 bases short, with 20 bases between. In germline, CDR1 is MDHEN, CDR2 SYDVKM. CDR3: CASSSQLPGLEEQYF. The DNA of the CDR3 is TGTGCCAGCAGTTCCCAACTACCCGGACTGGAGGAGCAGTACTTC.

V usage is TRBV18 and J usage is TRBJ1-2, with D possibly TRBD1 on 5 matching bases. Per the germline V gene, CDR1 is KGHSH and CDR2 is LQKENI. There are 14 residues in the CDR3. The germline V and J ends were trimmed by 2 bases and 4 bases, with 11 bases remaining between them. The CDR3 sequence: CASSPTPDTYGYTF. The CDR3, as DNA: TGTGCCAGCTCACCAACCCCGGACACCTATGGCTACACCTTC.